The clone carrying this T cell receptor (beta chain) was seen only a few times. Indicated time point: pre-sensitization, week 0. Treatment described: therapeutic diphenylcyclopropenone sensitization with weekly scalp DPC. These data are taken from a study of human T cells and chemical hapten exposure. TCRdb independently ran MiXCR on the RACE reads; one entry per CDR3 protein. The data hold 350,000 to 450,000 distinct CDR3 sequences, with more than 4.5% observed a single time. Germline CDR1 is LGHDT and CDR2 is YNNKEL (reference sequence). The CDR3 runs to 12 residues. Deletions cut 4 bases from V and 7 bases from J, with 8 bases between.

The TCR comes from a woman in her 50s with alopecia areata. Some clones in this sample may be carry-over from other donors' samples. J is TRBJ2-1 and V is TRBV3-1, with D possibly TRBD2 on 5 matching bases. The starting material was whole blood, obtained in connection with sensitization to the hapten diphenylcyclopropenone (DPC). CDR3 in DNA: TGTGCCAGCAGCCGGACTCGGAATGAGCAGTTCTTC. It specifies CASSRTRNEQFF.